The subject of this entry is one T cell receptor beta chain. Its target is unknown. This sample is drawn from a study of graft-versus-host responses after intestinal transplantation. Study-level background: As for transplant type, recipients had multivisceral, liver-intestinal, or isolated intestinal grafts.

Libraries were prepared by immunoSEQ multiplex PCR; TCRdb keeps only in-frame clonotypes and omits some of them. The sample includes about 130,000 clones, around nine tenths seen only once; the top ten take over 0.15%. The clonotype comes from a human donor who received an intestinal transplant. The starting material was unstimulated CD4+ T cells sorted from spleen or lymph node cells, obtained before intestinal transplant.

The CDR3 DNA sequence: TGTGCCAGCTCATCCGACAGGGGTGGTTCACCCCTCCACTTT. It yields the protein CASSSDRGGSPLHF. J is TRBJ1-6 and V is TRBV18; 8 bases align to TRBD1. After removal of 5 bases from V and 9 bases from J, the junction contained 6 bases not matched to a gene. The CDR3 contains 14 residues. Germline CDR1 KGHSH, CDR2 LQKENI.